The TCR beta chain under discussion was sequenced for a study of beta chain features in type 1 diabetes. Study-wide background: Sorted cells, more than 95,000,000 in number, were examined across all samples.

Cells sorted by CD45RO/CCR7/CD25/CD127/CD95/CD27 comprised CD4+ naive, central memory, regulatory and stem cell-like memory cells. There are a few counts of this clone. Its antigen is not identified. TCRB transcripts that were expressed got sequenced, as all of the isolated RNA had been reverse transcribed. Using immunoSEQ multiplex PCR, the repertoire was profiled, and TCRdb retains in-frame clones only, with some absent. The table lists 150,000 or so clones, about 8.3% of them singletons. Study conclusions and caveats: Patients and controls would share equally any PCR tilt toward shorter templates. Reads derived from cDNA could over-represent cells showing high TCR expression. TCRB CDR3s were moderately but significantly shorter in Type 1 diabetes patients in all four CD4+ subsets.

The germline gives CDR1 SGDLS, CDR2 YYNGEE. This CDR3 region has 17 residues. The sequence derives from a woman between 18 and 29 years old with type 1 diabetes. The chain is built from TRBV9 and TRBJ2-7, with 8 bases matching TRBD2. The J call may be mistaken, given a closer DNA end match to TRBJ2-5. Sequenced: central memory CD4+ T cells from blood. The CDR3 sequence is CASSGSGGRAPQETQYF. Here the CDR3 DNA reads TGTGCCAGCAGCGGCTCGGGGGGGCGGGCCCCGCAAGAGACCCAGTACTTC.